This T cell receptor (beta chain) was captured in a study of cytomegalovirus exposure and HLA in healthy donors. This CDR3 is built from 17 residues. The V gene end was trimmed by 5 bases and the J gene end by 2 bases; junction bases not matched to a gene: 10. Germline V CDR1 and CDR2: MNHEY, SMNVEV (reference sequence). TCRdb keeps only in-frame clones here, not all; method: immunoSEQ multiplex PCR. The sample lists approximately 300,000 clones, 86% occurring once. The rearrangement links TRBV27 to TRBJ1-5; 9 positions match TRBD1. Material for sequencing was PBMCs. The TCR sequence derives from a woman younger than 35 in good health and CMV-seronegative. The CDR3 nucleotides are TGTGCCAGCAGTCCGGGACAGGGAATGTTCGGCAATCAGCCCCAGCATTTT. Encoded protein: CASSPGQGMFGNQPQHF.